Listed here is a single T cell receptor beta chain. The sample comes from a study of CDR3 diversity in severe acne. Germline loops: CDR1 SQVTM, CDR2 ANQGSEA. The CDR3 length is 14 residues. Trimming shortened V by 3 bases and J by 4 bases, and 15 bases separated the two germline ends. MiXCR, run by TCRdb on the PCR reads, gives a single entry per CDR3 protein. The data contain roughly 81,000 distinct CDR3 sequences, around half of them singletons. This receptor was taken from a male donor in good health, serving as a control. This chain uses TRBV29-1 with TRBJ1-2; D gene uncertain. The sample was blood. As DNA, the CDR3 is TGCAGCGTTGAGTTATGGGGAGACGGCTATGGCTACACCTTC. Protein: CSVELWGDGYGYTF.